This record covers a single T cell receptor (beta chain). What antigen it recognizes has not been identified. Per-base quality was not reported, and no clone a single base away is much larger than it. These data originate in a study of CD8+ T cells in alopecia areata (dated by TCRdb to the late 2010s). For the wider study: High-throughput TCRbeta sequencing was used to examine T cell clonal expansion in alopecia areata in both the C3H/HeJ mouse model and human patients. Clonality in the scalp was compared among normal scalp (n=4), patchy alopecia areata scalp (n=8), and alopecia totalis/universalis scalp (n=8). RNA came from the PAXgene miRNA kit for fixed scalp, the miRNeasy kit for PBMCs, and the RNeasy kit for mouse skin. immunoSEQ multiplex PCR using 35 Vbeta forward primers and 13 Jbeta reverse primers was used to amplify TCRbeta CDR3 regions. On the human side, TCRbeta sequencing was run on scalp tissue and on sorted CD4+ and CD8+ peripheral blood T cells from healthy controls and from alopecia areata patients with either patchy or totalis/universalis disease. Paper-wide results and their limitations: Compared with normal scalp, lesional scalp, particularly in alopecia totalis/universalis, had higher clonality and more expanded CD8+ clones, which suggests antigenic drive. Shared TCR sequences between patients were less evident than in mice, which may be partly attributable to HLA diversity in the patient population. Scalp TCR repertoire analysis is complicated because resident alphabeta T cells in normal human skin are also sequenced, whereas mouse skin is dominated by gammadelta T cells.

Peripheral blood and lesional scalp punch biopsies were obtained from patients with alopecia areata. After PBMCs were isolated by density centrifugation and stained for CD3, CD4 and CD8, a FACSAria was used to sort CD4+ and CD8+ T cells. Alopecia areata patients who were not treated were recruited through a multicenter biomarker study. Blood CD8+ T cells from five or six biomarker-study patients were further sorted into NKG2D-low and NKG2D-high fractions. The germline V gene specifies SNHLY as CDR1 and FYNNEI as CDR2. The CDR3 spans 14 residues, from the cysteine through the phenylalanine. CDR3 DNA only is kept here, 42 bases in frame from base 1. The germline ends are 15 bases apart after V is trimmed by 10 bases and J by 2 bases. The library came from the immunoSEQ multiplex PCR assay. RNA was extracted from all samples and reverse transcribed into cDNA as template for TCR sequencing. SuperScript III was used for first-strand cDNA synthesis, primed with a 2:1 mix of oligo-dT and random hexamers. Amplification bias was assessed with a synthetic immune receptor repertoire, and residual bias was removed computationally. For the original study's pipeline: Raw reads were preprocessed to remove errors, and CDR3 was defined by IMGT conventions from the conserved cysteine to phenylalanine. Clonality was computed as 1 minus the Shannon entropy, with the entropy normalized by log2 of the number of productive unique TCRs. Whether each scalp clone was CD4 or CD8 was inferred by checking scalp TCRbeta sequences against the CD4 and CD8 repertoires from sorted blood. This is the immuneACCESS table as TCRdb keeps it, with only in-frame sequences that have V and J called. A part of the clones is gone; compared with another copy, unresolved V genes explain less than half, and the rest is unexplained. That table is the source of V, J and clone size, and D and trimming were worked out from the DNA. The sample table shows some 120,000 clones, and roughly 50% are seen once. Together, the top ten hold roughly a tenth of the sample.

The source of this sequence is a human donor with alopecia areata. Sequenced input: NKG2D-low CD8+ T cells sorted from blood. This specimen's cell subset or site label, interpreted: sorted CD8+ NKG2D-low blood T cells. The chain was built from TRBV2 and TRBJ2-1; the D region may be TRBD1 or TRBD2, each matching 5 bases equally. The nucleotide sequence reads TGTGCCACATTGAGAGGGGAGCCCTACAATGAGCAGTTCTTC. Protein translation: CATLRGEPYNEQFF.